Each of the 29 T cell receptor beta chains below was sequenced from the same sample in a study of T cells in Graves' hyperthyroidism and ophthalmopathy. TCR beta CDR3 sequences were amplified from RNA transcripts. The study used the HTBI primer set for a first-round RT-PCR of the TCR CDR3. TCRdb itself ran the multiplex PCR reads through MiXCR, one entry per CDR3 protein. The sample has roughly 240,000 distinct CDR3 sequences; almost 25% are singletons. Material: blood. Source of these receptors: a woman in her thirties or forties with Graves' ophthalmopathy.

This clonotype was seen at least ten times. The rearrangement links TRBV6-1 to TRBJ1-1; 7 bases match TRBD1. The CDR3 loop spans 14 amino acids. Germline CDR1 MNHNS, CDR2 SASEGT. Trimming cost V 4 bases and J 4 bases; bases outside gene matches: 6. The CDR3: CASSGQGRGTEAFF. The CDR3 coding sequence is TGTGCCAGCAGTGGACAGGGTAGGGGCACTGAAGCTTTCTTT.

This clonotype appeared many times. This chain uses TRBV3-1 with TRBJ1-2; 12 bases match TRBD1. This CDR3 is 18 amino acids long. Trimming removed 5 bases from V and 8 bases from J; junction bases left unmatched: 18. The germline V gene has CDR1 LGHDT and CDR2 YNNKEL (reference sequence). CDR3 DNA sequence: TGTGCCAGCAGCGAGACTAGGGGTTTGGGACAGGGGGCCTGGGGCTACACCTTC. Translated: CASSETRGLGQGAWGYTF.

This clonotype was found a few times. V and J are TRBV5-5 and TRBJ2-7; D is unresolved. Germline V gene lookup returns CDR1 SGHKS and CDR2 YYEKEE (reference sequence). The CDR3 totals 14 residues. V was pared by 3 bases and J by 4 bases, with 14 bases between. The CDR3 sequence: CASSSHRVPYEQYF. In DNA, the CDR3 is TGTGCCAGCAGCTCACACAGAGTCCCGTACGAGCAGTACTTC.

This sequence joins TRBV5-1 and TRBJ2-7; D uncertain. This CDR3 has 14 amino acids. Germline V gene lookup returns CDR1 SGHRS and CDR2 YFSETQ. The V end lost 2 bases, the J end lost 6 bases, and 15 bases lay between the germline ends. The CDR3 nucleotides are TGCGCCAGCAGCTTTTCCGAACCTGGTCTCGAGCAGTACTTC. Translating gives CASSFSEPGLEQYF. The full variable domain, in which reference TRBV5-1 and TRBJ2-7 provide the parts outside the CDR3, is KAGVTQTPRYLIKTRGQQVTLSCSPISGHRSVSWYQQTPGQGLQFLFEYFSETQRNKGNFPGRFSGRQFSNSRSEMNVSTLELGDSALYLCASSFSEPGLEQYFGPGTRLTVT.

This clonotype was observed many times. This chain joins TRBV20-1 and TRBJ2-5; 11 bases line up with TRBD2. This CDR3 region has 16 residues. CDR1 is DFQATT and CDR2 is SNEGSKA in the germline V gene (reference sequence). Unmatched junction bases numbered 14, after V lost 6 bases and J lost 5 bases. The CDR3 here is CSAGGGSGRAGETQYF. In nucleotides, the CDR3 is TGCAGTGCCGGTGGGGGTAGCGGGAGGGCCGGGGAGACCCAGTACTTC.

Ten or more counts support this clonotype. The chain joins TRBV11-2 to TRBJ2-2; D possibly corresponds to TRBD1 (5 bases). Trimming stripped 5 bases from V and 6 bases from J, with 19 bases between. This CDR3 region has 16 residues. Germline V gene data show CDR1 as SGHAT and CDR2 as FQNNGV. The CDR3 sequence is CASSPPPGKGAGELFF. The CDR3 DNA sequence: TGTGCCAGCAGCCCCCCGCCAGGGAAAGGGGCCGGGGAGCTGTTTTTT.

In this sample, this clonotype turned up many times. The chain employs TRBV10-3 and TRBJ2-4; TRBD2 matches 7 bases. V trimming: 8 bases; J trimming: 0 bases; junction bases outside the gene matches: 7. Germline CDR1 is ENHRY and CDR2 is SYGVKD. The CDR3 runs to 15 residues. CDR3 nucleotide sequence: TGTGCCATCGCGGAGGGAGGGCTAGCCAAAAACATTCAGTACTTC. Its protein product is CAIAEGGLAKNIQYF.

The chain employs TRBV19 and TRBJ2-6, with D perhaps TRBD1 (6 bases). The CDR3 contains 15 residues. Germline V gives CDR1 LNHDA, CDR2 SQIVND (reference sequence). V lost 6 bases, J lost 2 bases, and 11 bases lay in between. Here the CDR3 DNA reads TGTGCCAGTAGACAGGGATTGGCTGGGGCCAACGTCCTGACTTTC. Amino acid sequence: CASRQGLAGANVLTF.

This clonotype was detected many times. This may be a read error, as it is one base from a much larger clone. The chain employs TRBV28 and TRBJ2-7; TRBD2 might be the D (5 bases). The CDR3 spans 14 residues. Germline CDR1 MDHEN, CDR2 SYDVKM. With 6 bases removed from V and 2 bases from J, the gap between germline ends came to 14 bases. CDR3 residues: CASSETMIPYEQYF. CDR3 DNA sequence: TGTGCCAGCAGCGAGACTATGATACCCTACGAGCAGTACTTC.

This clonotype was seen a few times. This rearrangement joins TRBV11-2 to TRBJ2-7; 15 bases line up with TRBD2. The junction had 11 bases not matched to a gene; V was cut back by 5 bases and J by 6 bases. The V gene's germline CDR1 is SGHAT and CDR2 FQNNGV. This CDR3 is 17 amino acids long. CDR3 residues: CASSRDGLAGGLGEQYF. CDR3 nucleotide sequence: TGTGCCAGCAGCCGAGACGGACTAGCGGGAGGGCTGGGCGAGCAGTACTTC.

This clonotype was observed a few times. CDR3 sequence (DNA): TGTGCCACCAGCAGCTGGGGGGAGGAGACCCAGTACTTC. This sequence encodes CATSSWGEETQYF. The genes are TRBV15 and TRBJ2-5, with D tentatively TRBD2 (6 bases). The CDR3 runs 13 residues. V was cut by 3 bases and J by 5 bases, with 10 bases left in between. CDR1 is LNHNV, CDR2 YYDKDF, per germline (reference sequence).

There are many counts of this clonotype. The chain recombines TRBV12-3 or TRBV12-4 with TRBJ2-5; D is unclear. The CDR3 extends over 12 amino acids. V was cut by 6 bases and J by 5 bases, with 10 bases left in between. CDR3: CASSPTSETQYF. Here the CDR3 DNA reads TGTGCCAGCAGCCCCACCTCCGAGACCCAGTACTTC.

This clonotype has ten or more counts. This sequence joins TRBV30 and TRBJ1-2; perhaps TRBD1 as D (5 bases). V was clipped by 1 base and J by 8 bases, with 14 bases between them. CDR1 and CDR2 from the germline V gene are GTSNPN and SVGIG (reference sequence). The CDR3 totals 13 residues. This CDR3 reads CAWSGTREGGYTF. CDR3 DNA sequence: TGTGCCTGGAGTGGGACCAGGGAGGGCGGCTACACCTTC.

The V gene is TRBV2, the J gene TRBJ1-5, with D possibly TRBD1 on 5 matching bases. CDR1 and CDR2 (germline): SNHLY, FYNNEI. The V and J ends lost 7 bases and 0 bases respectively, with 10 bases between them. The CDR3 consists of 14 residues. The CDR3 DNA follows: TGTGCCAGCAACCCAGGGTATAGCAATCAGCCCCAGCATTTT. Translation: CASNPGYSNQPQHF.

This clonotype occurred many times. The rearrangement links TRBV3-1 to TRBJ1-3; D not certain. Trimming shortened V by 3 bases and J by 0 bases, and 9 bases separated the two germline ends. The CDR3 runs to 15 residues. Germline V lookup: CDR1 LGHDT, CDR2 YNNKEL (reference sequence). CDR3 sequence: CASSHLLHSGNTIYF. The CDR3 region has the DNA TGTGCCAGCAGCCACTTACTGCACTCTGGAAACACCATATATTTT.

This clonotype has at least ten counts. The rearrangement links TRBV20-1 to TRBJ1-5; TRBD1 is a possible D gene (5 bases). The CDR3 extends over 13 amino acids. V was cut by 6 bases and J by 4 bases, with 13 bases left in between. Germline V gives CDR1 DFQATT, CDR2 SNEGSKA (reference sequence). The CDR3 spells CSATDGVNQPQHF. The CDR3 nucleotides are TGCAGTGCGACAGACGGAGTAAATCAGCCCCAGCATTTT.

The sample holds many counts of this clonotype. The rearrangement uses TRBV7-2 and TRBJ2-2; 12 nucleotides align to TRBD2. This CDR3 has 13 residues. From germline, CDR1 is SGHTA and CDR2 FQGNSA. V lost 8 bases, J lost 9 bases, and 4 bases stayed unmatched. CDR3 in DNA: TGTGCCAGCGGACTAGCGGGGCCCAGGGAGCTGTTTTTT. The encoded protein is CASGLAGPRELFF. Variable domain in full (rest from reference TRBV7-2 and TRBJ2-2): GAGVSQSPSNKVTEKGKDVELRCDPISGHTALYWYRQSLGQGLEFLIYFQGNSAPDKSGLPSDRFSAERTGGSVSTLTIQRTQQEDSAVYLCASGLAGPRELFFGEGSRLTVL.

This chain uses TRBV4-2 with TRBJ2-7, with 9 bases lining up with TRBD2. Germline V gene sequence: CDR1 LGHNA, CDR2 YNFKEQ. The J segment lost 7 bases and the V segment lost 0 bases, leaving 10 bases of the junction unmatched. This CDR3 spans 16 amino acids. The DNA of the CDR3 is TGTGCCAGCAGCCAAGATTGGGCTAGCGGGATCGGGGAGCAGTACTTC. This gives the protein CASSQDWASGIGEQYF.

This clonotype was picked up many times. V usage is TRBV15 and J usage is TRBJ2-7, with 8 bases matching TRBD1. CDR1 LNHNV and CDR2 YYDKDF come from the germline V gene (reference sequence). The CDR3 extends over 15 amino acids. V lost 0 bases and J lost 0; bases outside the gene matches: 1. The CDR3, as DNA: TGTGCCACCAGCAGAGATGACAGGGGCTCCTACGAGCAGTACTTC. Translating gives CATSRDDRGSYEQYF.

This clonotype was detected a few times. This chain connects TRBV7-2 to TRBJ2-5; no definite D call. From germline, CDR1 is SGHTA and CDR2 FQGNSA. This CDR3 contains 14 residues. Deletions cut 0 bases from V and 4 bases from J, with 9 bases between. This chain's CDR3 is CASSLALGSETQYF. DNA for the CDR3: TGTGCCAGCAGCTTAGCGCTCGGCTCAGAGACCCAGTACTTC.

This clonotype was counted at least ten times. The chain links TRBV6-5 to TRBJ2-4; 7 positions agree with TRBD1. The CDR3 consists of 14 residues. The J segment lost 8 bases and the V segment lost 5 bases, leaving 9 bases of the junction unmatched. Germline CDR1 and CDR2: MNHEY and SVGAGI. CDR3 protein: CASSNRGPGDIQYF. The DNA of the CDR3 is TGTGCCAGCAGTAACAGGGGTCCCGGGGACATTCAGTACTTC.

This clonotype was seen repeatedly, ten times or more. The V call is TRBV5-1, the J call TRBJ1-3; no reliable D call. V was clipped by 0 bases and J by 2 bases, with 9 bases between them. Germline CDR1 is SGHRS and CDR2 is YFSETQ. The CDR3 has 15 amino acids. CDR3 in amino acids: CASSLAAATGNTIYF. Written as DNA, the CDR3 is TGCGCCAGCAGCTTGGCGGCAGCGACTGGAAACACCATATATTTT.

This clonotype was seen repeatedly, ten times or more. The chain uses TRBV30 and TRBJ2-2, with D possibly being TRBD1 (5 bases). Germline CDR1 is GTSNPN and CDR2 is SVGIG (reference sequence). The CDR3 covers 14 residues. The V and J ends lost 3 bases and 2 bases respectively, with 10 bases between them. CDR3 bases: TGTGCCTGGAGGTGGACACCTAACACCGGGGAGCTGTTTTTT. Its protein is CAWRWTPNTGELFF. The entire variable domain, with the rest obtained from reference TRBV30 and TRBJ2-2, is as follows: SQTIHQWPATLVQPVGSPLSLECTVEGTSNPNLYWYRQAAGRGLQLLFYSVGIGQISSEVPQNLSASRPQDRQFILSSKKLLLSDSGFYLCAWRWTPNTGELFFGEGSRLTVL.

This clonotype was seen many times. Here the CDR3 omits its conserved ending phenylalanine or tryptophan, so a read error is the likely source. The chain uses TRBV28 and TRBJ2-7; the match to TRBD1 covers 7 bases. With 4 bases clipped from V and 4 bases from J, the junction kept 10 bases outside the gene matches. CDR1 MDHEN and CDR2 SYDVKM come from the germline V gene. This CDR3 contains 15 residues. CDR3 bases: TGTGCCAGCAGTTCTCCTTCAGGGGGTGTTTACGAGCAGTACCTC. Protein product: CASSSPSGGVYEQYL.

This clonotype appeared many times. The CDR3 DNA reads TGTGCCAGCAGTTTTCTCGGGCTAAGCTATGGCTACACCTTC. This sequence encodes CASSFLGLSYGYTF. V usage is TRBV6-5 and J usage is TRBJ1-2; D is unresolved. Germline V gene lookup returns CDR1 MNHEY and CDR2 SVGAGI. The V and J ends lost 4 bases and 4 bases respectively, with 13 bases between them. This CDR3 has 14 amino acids.

This clonotype was recorded only once. V gene TRBV11-2 combines with J gene TRBJ1-1, with D unclear. CDR1 SGHAT and CDR2 FQNNGV come from the germline V gene. The germline V and J ends were trimmed by 5 bases and 1 base, with 11 bases remaining between them. CDR3 size: 14 residues. The CDR3 DNA sequence: TGTGCCAGCAGCCAGCGTCCAAGGAACACTGAAGCTTTCTTT. Translated, it gives CASSQRPRNTEAFF.

This clonotype occurred many times. The CDR3 bases are TGTGCCAGCAAAGTCGCAGCAGTTGAAGCTTTCTTT. Translating gives CASKVAAVEAFF. This sequence joins TRBV6-5 and TRBJ1-1, with D hard to call. The CDR3 totals 12 residues. From germline, CDR1 is MNHEY and CDR2 SVGAGI. V lost 7 bases and J lost 7, with 13 bases in between.

This clonotype was recorded many times. J is TRBJ1-5 and V is TRBV7-6, with a tentative D call TRBD1 (5 bases). V lost 1 base to trimming and J lost 8 bases, with 9 bases between them. CDR1 SGHVS and CDR2 FNYEAQ come from the germline V gene. The CDR3 runs to 13 residues. The CDR3: CASSLDGAEPQHF. The CDR3 nucleotides read TGTGCCAGCAGCTTAGACGGGGCGGAGCCCCAGCATTTT.

This clonotype showed up many times. The V call is TRBV2, the J call TRBJ2-5; the D call may be TRBD1 or TRBD2 (5 bases each). The CDR3 is 13 amino acids. The germline V and J ends were trimmed by 2 bases and 7 bases, with 11 bases remaining between them. CDR1 is SNHLY, CDR2 FYNNEI, per germline. This CDR3 reads CASSERDPGTQYF. The CDR3 DNA reads as TGTGCCAGCAGTGAAAGGGACCCGGGGACCCAGTACTTC.